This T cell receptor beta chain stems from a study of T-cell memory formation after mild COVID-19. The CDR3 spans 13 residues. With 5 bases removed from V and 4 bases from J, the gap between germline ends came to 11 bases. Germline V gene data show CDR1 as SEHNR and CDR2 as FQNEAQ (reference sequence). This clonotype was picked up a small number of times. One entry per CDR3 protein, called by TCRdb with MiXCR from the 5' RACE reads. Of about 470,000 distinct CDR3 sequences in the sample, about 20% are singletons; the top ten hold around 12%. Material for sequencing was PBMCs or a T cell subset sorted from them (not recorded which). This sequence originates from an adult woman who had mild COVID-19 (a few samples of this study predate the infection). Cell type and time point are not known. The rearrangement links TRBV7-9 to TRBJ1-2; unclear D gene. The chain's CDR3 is CASSARRSYGYTF. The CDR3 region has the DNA TGTGCCAGCAGCGCCCGAAGGAGCTATGGCTACACCTTC.